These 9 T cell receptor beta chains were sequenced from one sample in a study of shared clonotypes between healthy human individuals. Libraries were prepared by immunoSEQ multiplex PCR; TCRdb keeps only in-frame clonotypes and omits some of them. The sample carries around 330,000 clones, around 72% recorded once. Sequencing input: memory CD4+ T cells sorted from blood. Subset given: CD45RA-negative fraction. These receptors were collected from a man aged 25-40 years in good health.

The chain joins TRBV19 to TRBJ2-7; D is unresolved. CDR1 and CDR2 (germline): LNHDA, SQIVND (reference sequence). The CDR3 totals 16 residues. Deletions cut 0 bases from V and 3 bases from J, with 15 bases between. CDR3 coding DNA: TGTGCCAGTAGTATAGATCATAATGGGCAGAGCTACGAGCAGTACTTC. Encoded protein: CASSIDHNGQSYEQYF.

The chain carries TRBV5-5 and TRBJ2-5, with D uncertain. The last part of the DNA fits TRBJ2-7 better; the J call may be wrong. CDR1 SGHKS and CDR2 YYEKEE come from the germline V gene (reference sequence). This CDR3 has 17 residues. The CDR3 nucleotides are TGTGCCAGCAGCTTGCAAGTCCACCCGGAAAATCACTACGAGCAGTACTTC. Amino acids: CASSLQVHPENHYEQYF.

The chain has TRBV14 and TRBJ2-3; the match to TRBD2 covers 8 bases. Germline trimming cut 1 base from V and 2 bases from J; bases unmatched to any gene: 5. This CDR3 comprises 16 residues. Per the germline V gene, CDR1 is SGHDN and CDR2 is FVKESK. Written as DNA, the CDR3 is TGTGCCAGCAGCCAAGCAAGACTAGCGAACACAGATACGCAGTATTTT. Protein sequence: CASSQARLANTDTQYF.

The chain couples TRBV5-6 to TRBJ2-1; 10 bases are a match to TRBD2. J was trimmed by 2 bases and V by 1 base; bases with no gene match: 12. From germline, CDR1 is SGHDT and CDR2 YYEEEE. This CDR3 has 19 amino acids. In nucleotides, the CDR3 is TGTGCCAGCAGCTTGCGAGTATCGGCTAGCGGGAGAACCTACAATGAGCAGTTCTTC. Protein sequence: CASSLRVSASGRTYNEQFF.

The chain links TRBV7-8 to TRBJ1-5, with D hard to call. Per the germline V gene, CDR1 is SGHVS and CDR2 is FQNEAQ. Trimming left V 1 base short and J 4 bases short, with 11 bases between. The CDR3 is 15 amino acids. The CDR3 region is CASSLGRGGNQPQHF. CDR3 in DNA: TGTGCCAGCAGCTTAGGTCGGGGTGGAAATCAGCCCCAGCATTTT.

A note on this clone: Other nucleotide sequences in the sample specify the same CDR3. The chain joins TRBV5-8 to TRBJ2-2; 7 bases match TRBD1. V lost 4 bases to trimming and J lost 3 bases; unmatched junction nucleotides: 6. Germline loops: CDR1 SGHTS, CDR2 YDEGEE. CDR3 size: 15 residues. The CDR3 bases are TGTGCCAGCAGCCGCACAGGGGCGCACACCGGGGAGCTGTTTTTT. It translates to CASSRTGAHTGELFF.

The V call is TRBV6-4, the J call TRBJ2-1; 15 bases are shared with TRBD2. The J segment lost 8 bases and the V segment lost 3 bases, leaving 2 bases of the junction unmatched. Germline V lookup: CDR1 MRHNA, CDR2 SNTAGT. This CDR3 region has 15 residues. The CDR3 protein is CASSEGLAGGYEQFF. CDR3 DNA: TGTGCCAGCAGTGAGGGACTAGCGGGAGGCTATGAGCAGTTCTTC.

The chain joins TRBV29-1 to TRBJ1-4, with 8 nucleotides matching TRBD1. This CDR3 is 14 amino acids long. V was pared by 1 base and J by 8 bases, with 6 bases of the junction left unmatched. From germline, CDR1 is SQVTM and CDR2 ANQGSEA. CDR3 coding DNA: TGCAGCGTTGAAGCAGGGGGCGCTGGGGAAAAACTGTTTTTT. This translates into CSVEAGGAGEKLFF.

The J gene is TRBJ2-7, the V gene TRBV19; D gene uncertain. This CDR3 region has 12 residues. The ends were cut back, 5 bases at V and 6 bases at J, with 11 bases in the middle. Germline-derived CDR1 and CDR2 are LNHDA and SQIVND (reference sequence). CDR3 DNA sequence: TGTGCCAGTAGTTCCGGATCTCTCGAGCAGTACTTC. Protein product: CASSSGSLEQYF. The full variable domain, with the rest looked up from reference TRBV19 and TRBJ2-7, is DGGITQSPKYLFRKEGQNVTLSCEQNLNHDAMYWYRQDPGQGLRLIYYSQIVNDFQKGDIAEGYSVSREKKESFPLTVTSAQKNPTAFYLCASSSGSLEQYFGPGTRLTVT.